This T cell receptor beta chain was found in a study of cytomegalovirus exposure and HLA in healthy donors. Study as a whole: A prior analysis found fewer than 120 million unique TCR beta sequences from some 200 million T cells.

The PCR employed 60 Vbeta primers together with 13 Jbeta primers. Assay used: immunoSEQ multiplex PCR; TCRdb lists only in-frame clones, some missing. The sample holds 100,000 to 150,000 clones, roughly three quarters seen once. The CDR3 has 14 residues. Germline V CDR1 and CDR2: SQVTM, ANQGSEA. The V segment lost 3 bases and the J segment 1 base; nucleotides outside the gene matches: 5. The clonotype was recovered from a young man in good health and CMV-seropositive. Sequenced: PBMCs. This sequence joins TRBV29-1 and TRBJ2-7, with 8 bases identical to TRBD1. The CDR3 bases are TGCAGCGTTGATGGGACAGGTGAATCCTACGAGCAGTACTTC. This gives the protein CSVDGTGESYEQYF.